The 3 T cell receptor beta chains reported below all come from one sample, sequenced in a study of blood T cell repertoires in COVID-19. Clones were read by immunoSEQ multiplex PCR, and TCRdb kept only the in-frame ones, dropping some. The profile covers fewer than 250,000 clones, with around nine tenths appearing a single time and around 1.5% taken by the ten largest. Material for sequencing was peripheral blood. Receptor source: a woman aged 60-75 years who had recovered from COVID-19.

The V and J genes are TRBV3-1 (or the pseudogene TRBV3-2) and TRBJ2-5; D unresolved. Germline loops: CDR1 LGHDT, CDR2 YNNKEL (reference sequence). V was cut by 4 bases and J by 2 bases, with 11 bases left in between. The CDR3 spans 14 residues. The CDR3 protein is CASSPDLFQETQYF. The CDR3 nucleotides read TGTGCCAGCAGCCCTGACTTGTTTCAAGAGACCCAGTACTTC.

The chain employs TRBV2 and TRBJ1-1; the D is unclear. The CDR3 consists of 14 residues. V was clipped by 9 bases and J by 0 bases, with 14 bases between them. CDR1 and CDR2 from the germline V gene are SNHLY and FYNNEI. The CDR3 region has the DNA TGTGCCAGTTTGGGAGAGGTATTGAACACTGAAGCTTTCTTT. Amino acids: CASLGEVLNTEAFF.

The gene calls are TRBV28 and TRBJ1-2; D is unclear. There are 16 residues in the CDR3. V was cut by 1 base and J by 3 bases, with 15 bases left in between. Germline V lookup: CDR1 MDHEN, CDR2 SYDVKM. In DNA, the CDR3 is TGTGCCAGCAGTTTATATGGAGGGCCCCCTGACTATGGCTACACCTTC. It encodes CASSLYGGPPDYGYTF.